This T cell receptor beta chain was obtained from a study of identical twins' blood T cells. Study results and caveats: Twins shared more top CDR3 clonotypes than unrelated donors did.

The CDR3 covers 15 residues. Trimming pared 0 bases from V and 13 bases from J, leaving 20 bases between. Authors' processing steps: Each library had roughly 2 to 3.6 million CDR3 reads and about 90,000 to nearly 500,000 clonotypes. Each CDR3 protein is one row after TCRdb ran MiXCR on the 5' RACE reads. TCRdb's processing, not the study's, gives the V and J calls here. This table has roughly 380,000 distinct CDR3 sequences, approximately 30% appearing once. This clonotype was picked up a small number of times. As yet, its antigen is unknown. This TCR derives from a woman between 18 and 50 years old in good health. The J gene is TRBJ2-3, the V gene TRBV12-3 or TRBV12-4; D possibly corresponds to TRBD2 (6 bases). Sequenced: PBMCs. The CDR3: CASSLASGTSPREYF. The CDR3 bases are TGTGCCAGCAGTTTAGCGTCTGGGACTTCCCCCCGAGAGTATTTT.